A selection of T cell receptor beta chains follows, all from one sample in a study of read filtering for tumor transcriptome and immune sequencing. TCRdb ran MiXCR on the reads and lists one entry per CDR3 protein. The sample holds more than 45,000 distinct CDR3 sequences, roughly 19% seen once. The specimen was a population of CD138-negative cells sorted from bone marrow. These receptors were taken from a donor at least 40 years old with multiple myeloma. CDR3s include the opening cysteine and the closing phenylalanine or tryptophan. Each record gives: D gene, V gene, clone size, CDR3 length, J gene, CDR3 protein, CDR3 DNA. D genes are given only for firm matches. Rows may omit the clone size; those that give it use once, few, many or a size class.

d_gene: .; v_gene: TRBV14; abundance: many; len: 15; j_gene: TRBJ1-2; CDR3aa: CASSQDPAVGYGYTF; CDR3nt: TGTGCCAGCAGCCAAGACCCCGCAGTAGGCTATGGCTACACCTTC
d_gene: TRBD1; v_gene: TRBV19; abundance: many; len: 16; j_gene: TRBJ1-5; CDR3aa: CASSTGTGGGNQPQHF; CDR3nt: TGTGCCAGTAGTACGGGGACAGGGGGCGGCAATCAGCCCCAGCATTTT
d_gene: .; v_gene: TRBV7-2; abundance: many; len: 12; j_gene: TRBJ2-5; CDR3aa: CASSPRLETQYF; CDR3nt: TGTGCCAGCAGCCCTCGTTTAGAGACCCAGTACTTC
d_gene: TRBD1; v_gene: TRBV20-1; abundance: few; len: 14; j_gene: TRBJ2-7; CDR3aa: CSAYPGTGFNEQYF; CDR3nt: TGCAGTGCCTACCCAGGGACAGGGTTCAACGAGCAGTACTTC
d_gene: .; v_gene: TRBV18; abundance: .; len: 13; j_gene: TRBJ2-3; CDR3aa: CASSPPFLDTQYF; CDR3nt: TGTGCCAGCTCACCACCGTTCCTGGATACGCAGTATTTT
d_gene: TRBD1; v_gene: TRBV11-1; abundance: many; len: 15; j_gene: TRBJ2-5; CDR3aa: CASSPEGQREETQYF; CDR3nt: TGTGCCAGCAGCCCAGAGGGACAGAGGGAAGAGACCCAGTACTTC
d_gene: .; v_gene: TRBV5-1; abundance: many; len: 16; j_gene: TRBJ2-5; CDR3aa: CASSLAPRSGQETQYF; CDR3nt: TGCGCCAGCAGCTTGGCTCCTAGGAGTGGGCAAGAGACCCAGTACTTC
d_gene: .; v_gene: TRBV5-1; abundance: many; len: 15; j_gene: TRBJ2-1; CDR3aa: CASSSASGSYNEQFF; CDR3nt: TGCGCCAGCAGCTCCGCCAGCGGTTCCTACAATGAGCAGTTCTTC
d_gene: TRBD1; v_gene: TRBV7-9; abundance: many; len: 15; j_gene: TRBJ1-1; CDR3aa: CASSLAGQPTTEAFF; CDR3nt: TGTGCCAGCAGCTTAGCGGGACAGCCGACCACTGAAGCTTTCTTT
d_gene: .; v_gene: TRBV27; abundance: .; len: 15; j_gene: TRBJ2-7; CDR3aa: CASKIRRESSYEQYF; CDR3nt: TGTGCCAGCAAGATCAGACGGGAGTCCTCCTACGAGCAGTACTTC
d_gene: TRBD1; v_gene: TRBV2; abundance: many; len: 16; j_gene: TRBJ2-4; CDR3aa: CASSGDRGLAKNIQYF; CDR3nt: TGTGCCAGCAGTGGAGACAGGGGCTTAGCCAAAAACATTCAGTACTTC
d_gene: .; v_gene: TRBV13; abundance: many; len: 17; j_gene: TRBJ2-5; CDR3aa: CASSLGDAKGFQETQYF; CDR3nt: TGTGCCAGCAGCTTAGGCGATGCAAAGGGGTTCCAAGAGACCCAGTACTTC
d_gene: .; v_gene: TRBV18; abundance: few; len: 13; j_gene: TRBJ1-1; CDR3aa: CASSSDRYTEAFF; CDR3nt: TGTGCCAGCTCATCGGACCGATACACTGAAGCTTTCTTT
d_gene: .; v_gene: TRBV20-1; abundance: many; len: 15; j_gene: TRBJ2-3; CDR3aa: CSASDRTQTTDTQYF; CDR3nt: TGCAGTGCTAGTGATCGGACCCAGACCACAGATACGCAGTATTTT
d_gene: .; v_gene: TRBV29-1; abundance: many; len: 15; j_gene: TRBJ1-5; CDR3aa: CSARRSLTPGEPQHF; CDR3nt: TGCAGCGCTCGACGAAGCCTGACCCCCGGGGAGCCCCAGCATTTT
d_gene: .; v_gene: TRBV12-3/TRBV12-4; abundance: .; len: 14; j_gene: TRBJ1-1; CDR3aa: CASSLVQENTEAFF; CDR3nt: TGTGCCAGCAGCCTGGTCCAGGAGAACACTGAAGCTTTCTTT
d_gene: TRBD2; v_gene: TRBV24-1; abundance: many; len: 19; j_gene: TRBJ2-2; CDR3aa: CATSDLRSASGKVTGELFF; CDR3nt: TGTGCCACCAGTGATTTGCGCTCGGCTAGCGGGAAGGTAACCGGGGAGCTGTTTTTT
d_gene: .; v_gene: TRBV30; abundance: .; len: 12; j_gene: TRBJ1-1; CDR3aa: CAWSEGSTEAFF; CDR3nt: TGTGCCTGGAGTGAGGGGAGCACTGAAGCTTTCTTT
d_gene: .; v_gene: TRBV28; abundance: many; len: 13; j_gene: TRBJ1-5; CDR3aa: CASSMVRSQPQHF; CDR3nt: TGTGCCAGTTCAATGGTAAGAAGTCAGCCCCAGCATTTT
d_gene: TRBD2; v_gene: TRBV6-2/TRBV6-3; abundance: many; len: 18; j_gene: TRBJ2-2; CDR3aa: CASRPTTSGRISTGELFF; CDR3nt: TGTGCCAGCAGACCGACGACTAGCGGGAGGATCAGCACCGGGGAGCTGTTTTTT
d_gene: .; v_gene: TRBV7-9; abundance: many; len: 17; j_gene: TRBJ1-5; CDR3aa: CASSLAGTRGRGQPQHF; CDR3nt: TGTGCCAGCAGCTTAGCGGGAACCCGCGGTAGAGGTCAGCCCCAGCATTTT
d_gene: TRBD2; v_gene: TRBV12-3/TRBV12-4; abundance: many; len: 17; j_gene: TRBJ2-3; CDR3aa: CASSPARGWEGSDTQYF; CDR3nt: TGTGCCAGCAGTCCAGCCCGCGGTTGGGAGGGATCAGATACGCAGTATTTT
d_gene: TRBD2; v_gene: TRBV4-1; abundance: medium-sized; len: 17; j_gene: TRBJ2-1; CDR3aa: CASSQLDMGLALNEQFF; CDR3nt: TGCGCCAGCAGCCAATTGGATATGGGACTAGCGCTAAATGAGCAGTTCTTC
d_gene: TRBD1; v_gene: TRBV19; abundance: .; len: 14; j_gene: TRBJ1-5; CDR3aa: CASTTFTGDQPQHF; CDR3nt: TGTGCCAGTACCACCTTTACAGGGGATCAGCCCCAGCATTTT